The 26 T cell receptor beta chains presented below share a single source sample, sequenced in a study of control samples from healthy donors and cancer patients. Method: immunoSEQ multiplex PCR; TCRdb's copy keeps in-frame clones and lacks some. The sample lists more than 110,000 clones, roughly 92% occurring once. What was sequenced was blood. These receptors were obtained from a man aged 25-45 years in good health.

This clone was observed a single time. The rearrangement links TRBV11-2 to TRBJ2-2; D gene uncertain. This CDR3 has 14 amino acids. The germline V gene has CDR1 SGHAT and CDR2 FQNNGV. V was shortened by 3 bases and J by 6 bases, with 11 bases between the two germline ends. The CDR3 is CASSFSPAPGELFF. CDR3 coding DNA: TGTGCCAGCAGCTTTTCCCCTGCACCCGGGGAGCTGTTTTTT.

V gene TRBV6-5 combines with J gene TRBJ1-1, with 7 nucleotides matching TRBD1. Germline V lookup: CDR1 MNHEY, CDR2 SVGAGI. Trimming cost V 6 bases and J 3 bases; bases outside gene matches: 10. This CDR3 comprises 15 residues. The chain's CDR3 is CASSPRGRLDTEAFF. DNA for the CDR3: TGTGCCAGCAGCCCCAGGGGGAGGTTGGACACTGAAGCTTTCTTT.

V and J are TRBV5-4 and TRBJ2-3; 8 bases fit TRBD2. Germline values: CDR1 SGHNT, CDR2 YYREEE (reference sequence). V lost 4 bases, J lost 2 bases, and 18 bases stayed unmatched. This CDR3 spans 19 amino acids. CDR3 coding DNA: TGTGCCAGCAGCGACTCCCGTAAGGGTAGCGGGGCATTCACAGATACGCAGTATTTT. Protein sequence: CASSDSRKGSGAFTDTQYF.

Concerning this clone itself: This same CDR3 is encoded by further DNA sequences in the sample. This chain uses TRBV15 with TRBJ1-6, with a possible D match to TRBD1 (6 bases). Germline CDR1 and CDR2: LNHNV and YYDKDF (reference sequence). CDR3 size: 16 residues. The germline V and J ends were trimmed by 1 base and 10 bases, with 17 bases remaining between them. CDR3 nucleotide sequence: TGTGCCACCAGCAGAGGGCGGGAAGGGGGGGGATCACCCCTCCACTTT. Protein product: CATSRGREGGGSPLHF.

The V gene is TRBV5-3, the J gene TRBJ2-1, with a tentative D call TRBD1 (6 bases). TRBV5-3 is known as an ORF, though its function is uncertain. Trimming stripped 0 bases from V and 6 bases from J, with 7 bases between. The CDR3 totals 13 residues. CDR3: CARSLGQANEQFF. The CDR3 DNA sequence: TGTGCCAGAAGCTTGGGACAGGCCAATGAGCAGTTCTTC.

J is TRBJ1-2 and V is TRBV7-3; 9 positions agree with TRBD1. The J segment lost 7 bases and the V segment lost 5 bases, leaving 5 bases of the junction unmatched. CDR1 and CDR2 (germline): SGHTA, FQGTGA. This CDR3 has 13 residues. Here the CDR3 DNA reads TGTGCCAGCAGCCCGCGGACAGGGGTTGGCTACACCTTC. Protein product: CASSPRTGVGYTF.

The rearrangement uses TRBV7-2 and TRBJ2-1; TRBD2 matches 9 bases. The CDR3 runs 16 residues. Looked up from germline, CDR1 is SGHTA and CDR2 is FQGNSA. Trimming took 2 bases from V and 8 from J; bases not matched to a gene: 10. The CDR3 loop reads CASSLLAAGGPYEQFF. Here the CDR3 DNA reads TGTGCCAGCAGCTTATTGGCGGCGGGAGGGCCCTATGAGCAGTTCTTC.

The J gene is TRBJ2-1, the V gene TRBV27; the match to TRBD2 covers 13 bases. CDR3 length: 20 residues. Germline values: CDR1 MNHEY, CDR2 SMNVEV (reference sequence). With 4 bases clipped from V and 0 bases from J, the junction kept 12 bases outside the gene matches. The CDR3 region is CASSSYSGTSGISSYNEQFF. In nucleotides, the CDR3 is TGTGCCAGCAGTTCCTATTCCGGGACTAGCGGGATAAGCTCCTACAATGAGCAGTTCTTC.

The V call is TRBV19, the J call TRBJ2-7, with 10 bases fitting TRBD2. The CDR3 spans 14 residues. Germline CDR1 is LNHDA and CDR2 is SQIVND (reference sequence). V lost 7 bases, J lost 5 bases, and 8 bases stayed unmatched. DNA of the CDR3: TGTGCCAGTAAGTGGGCTAGCGGGAGCAACGAGCAGTACTTC. Encoded protein: CASKWASGSNEQYF. The whole variable domain, remainder taken from reference TRBV19 and TRBJ2-7, is DGGITQSPKYLFRKEGQNVTLSCEQNLNHDAMYWYRQDPGQGLRLIYYSQIVNDFQKGDIAEGYSVSREKKESFPLTVTSAQKNPTAFYLCASKWASGSNEQYFGPGTRLTVT.

The rearrangement links TRBV5-1 to TRBJ2-6; D unclear. The CDR3 has 17 amino acids. CDR1 and CDR2 (germline): SGHRS, YFSETQ. Trimming shortened V by 5 bases and J by 0 bases, and 15 bases separated the two germline ends. The CDR3 DNA is TGCGCCAGCAGTGTAGGCTTTCCCATCTCTGGGGCCAACGTCCTGACTTTC. This encodes CASSVGFPISGANVLTF.

This chain connects TRBV20-1 to TRBJ2-1, with 11 positions matching TRBD2. V dropped 3 bases and J dropped 3; count of bases not matched to a gene: 4. Germline V CDR1 and CDR2: DFQATT, SNEGSKA (reference sequence). The CDR3 is made up of 15 amino acids. The chain's CDR3 is CSASGGLADYNEQFF. The CDR3 region has the DNA TGCAGTGCTAGTGGGGGACTAGCGGACTACAATGAGCAGTTCTTC.

The chain uses TRBV3-1 (or the pseudogene TRBV3-2) and TRBJ2-1; D is possibly TRBD1 or TRBD2 (5 bases each). V was cut by 6 bases and J by 9 bases, with 15 bases left in between. The germline V gene has CDR1 LGHDT and CDR2 YNNKEL (reference sequence). CDR3 length equals 13 residues. The CDR3 region is CASSDLPRGEQFF. The CDR3 DNA reads as TGTGCCAGCAGTGACCTACCGAGGGGTGAGCAGTTCTTC.

The rearrangement uses TRBV7-9 and TRBJ2-5, with TRBD1 matching 8 bases. The CDR3 sequence is 17 residues long. Looked up from germline, CDR1 is SEHNR and CDR2 is FQNEAQ (reference sequence). V shed 5 bases, J shed 3 bases, and the junction held 14 bases outside the gene matches. The CDR3 nucleotides are TGTGCCAGCAGCCCAGGGGGCCTGCCCATCTCTGAAGAGACCCAGTACTTC. It encodes CASSPGGLPISEETQYF. Full variable domain (outside the CDR3, taken from reference TRBV7-9 and TRBJ2-5): DTGVSQNPRHKITKRGQNVTFRCDPISEHNRLYWYRQTLGQGPEFLTYFQNEAQLEKSRLLSDRFSAERPKGSFSTLEIQRTEQGDSAMYLCASSPGGLPISEETQYFGPGTRLLVL.

The chain is built from TRBV7-6 and TRBJ2-7; 7 bases fit TRBD2. Germline assignment: CDR1 SGHVS and CDR2 FNYEAQ. The CDR3 length is 15 residues. V was clipped by 3 bases and J by 3 bases; unmatched bases: 8. In DNA, the CDR3 is TGTGCCAGCAGCTTTGGGACCGGGGGGATCTACGAGCAGTACTTC. Its protein product is CASSFGTGGIYEQYF.

The V gene is TRBV6-2 or TRBV6-3, the J gene TRBJ2-7, with D tentatively TRBD1 or TRBD2 (5 bases each). Trimming stripped 2 bases from V and 3 bases from J, with 23 bases between. CDR3 length equals 18 residues. Germline V lookup: CDR1 MNHEY, CDR2 SVGEGT. CDR3 loop: CASSYRLGRRDGDYEQYF. The CDR3 DNA reads as TGTGCCAGCAGTTACCGACTCGGACGCCGGGACGGCGACTACGAGCAGTACTTC.

DNA of the CDR3: TGTGCCAGCAGCGTCGCGGGAGGGCCGGGGGAGACCCAGTACTTC. It specifies CASSVAGGPGETQYF. The chain has TRBV7-8 and TRBJ2-5; 9 nucleotides align to TRBD2. V gave up 5 bases and J gave up 5 bases; unmatched junction bases: 9. Germline CDR1 SGHVS, CDR2 FQNEAQ. The CDR3 runs 15 residues.

This chain joins TRBV18 and TRBJ1-2; a possible D gene is TRBD1 (6 bases). Trimming removed 3 bases at V and 2 bases at J, with 10 bases between. Germline V gene lookup returns CDR1 KGHSH and CDR2 LQKENI. This CDR3 is 14 amino acids long. DNA of the CDR3: TGTGCCAGCTCACCCGTGACAGGAAACTATGGCTACACCTTC. Protein: CASSPVTGNYGYTF.

The V call is TRBV7-9, the J call TRBJ1-5; possible D gene TRBD1, 5 bases. The V gene lost 0 bases and the J gene lost 0 bases, with 9 bases spanning the gap. The CDR3 has 16 amino acids. Germline V gene sequence: CDR1 SEHNR, CDR2 FQNEAQ (reference sequence). As DNA, the CDR3 is TGTGCCAGCAGCTTAGCAGGGGTCAATAGCAATCAGCCCCAGCATTTT. Amino acid sequence: CASSLAGVNSNQPQHF.

The chain carries TRBV7-8 and TRBJ1-1; weak D call: TRBD1 (5 bases). The CDR3 consists of 16 residues. The V and J ends lost 1 base and 0 bases respectively, with 12 bases between them. CDR1 is SGHVS and CDR2 is FQNEAQ in the germline V gene. CDR3 in DNA: TGTGCCAGCAGCTTAGTGCGGGGGTTCATGAACACTGAAGCTTTCTTT. Its translation is CASSLVRGFMNTEAFF.

This clone was seen just once. The chain couples TRBV5-1 to TRBJ2-7, with D tentatively TRBD1 (5 bases). The V end lost 0 bases, the J end lost 2 bases, and 12 bases lay between the germline ends. This CDR3 comprises 15 residues. Germline V gene sequence: CDR1 SGHRS, CDR2 YFSETQ. The CDR3 nucleotides are TGCGCCAGCAGCTTGGCTGGCGGACAAACCTACGAGCAGTACTTC. Encoded protein: CASSLAGGQTYEQYF.

The rearrangement links TRBV2 to TRBJ1-1; the D gene is possibly TRBD1 (6 bases). V was cut by 8 bases and J by 7 bases, with 11 bases left in between. The germline V gene has CDR1 SNHLY and CDR2 FYNNEI. The CDR3 totals 11 residues. The chain's CDR3 is CASRGGIEAFF. The DNA of the CDR3 is TGTGCCAGCCGAGGGGGGATTGAAGCTTTCTTT. The whole variable domain, remainder taken from reference TRBV2 and TRBJ1-1, is EPEVTQTPSHQVTQMGQEVILRCVPISNHLYFYWYRQILGQKVEFLVSFYNNEISEKSEIFDDQFSVERPDGSNFTLKIRSTKLEDSAMYFCASRGGIEAFFGQGTRLTVV.

The chain links TRBV28 to TRBJ2-2, with D unresolved. V was clipped by 4 bases and J by 4 bases, with 19 bases between them. The germline CDR1 and CDR2 sequences are MDHEN and SYDVKM. The CDR3 has 17 amino acids. This CDR3 reads CASSYPTSPGSTGELFF. CDR3 bases: TGTGCCAGCAGTTACCCCACCAGTCCAGGCTCCACCGGGGAGCTGTTTTTT.

This clone appeared a single time. This chain links TRBV9 with TRBJ2-5, with 10 bases that match TRBD2. This CDR3 spans 16 amino acids. Germline V gives CDR1 SGDLS, CDR2 YYNGEE. With V trimmed by 0 bases and J by 3 bases, 5 bases remained unmatched. The CDR3 bases are TGTGCCAGCAGCGTAGGCCTAGCGGGAGTTGAAGAGACCCAGTACTTC. It translates to CASSVGLAGVEETQYF.

This chain connects TRBV2 to TRBJ2-1; 10 nucleotides line up with TRBD2. Trimming at V came to 5 bases and at J to 6 bases, leaving 10 bases not matched to a gene. This CDR3 has 16 residues. Germline assignment: CDR1 SNHLY and CDR2 FYNNEI. CDR3 sequence reads: CASSSPVAGGVNEQFF. CDR3 sequence (DNA): TGTGCCAGCAGTAGCCCCGTAGCGGGAGGTGTCAATGAGCAGTTCTTC. The whole variable domain, remainder taken from reference TRBV2 and TRBJ2-1, is EPEVTQTPSHQVTQMGQEVILRCVPISNHLYFYWYRQILGQKVEFLVSFYNNEISEKSEIFDDQFSVERPDGSNFTLKIRSTKLEDSAMYFCASSSPVAGGVNEQFFGPGTRLTVL.

This clone came up once. The J gene is TRBJ1-2, the V gene TRBV7-9; tentatively, D is TRBD1 (5 bases). Trimming took 5 bases from V and 6 from J, leaving 13 bases between them. Germline CDR1 SEHNR, CDR2 FQNEAQ (reference sequence). The CDR3 is 13 amino acids. The CDR3 DNA reads as TGTGCCAGCAGCGGCCAGGGTGCCGATGGCTACACCTTC. Its translation is CASSGQGADGYTF.

The rearrangement joins TRBV9 to TRBJ2-1; TRBD2 is a possible D gene (6 bases). The V and J ends lost 0 bases and 0 bases respectively, with 7 bases between them. The CDR3 loop spans 15 amino acids. Germline V gene lookup returns CDR1 SGDLS and CDR2 YYNGEE. DNA for the CDR3: TGTGCCAGCAGCGTAGCCGGGGGCTCCTACAATGAGCAGTTCTTC. Residues: CASSVAGGSYNEQFF.